One T cell receptor beta chain is described in this entry. It has no known antigen specificity. The input lacks base qualities; no much larger clone sits a single base away. The CDR3 regions of human TCRbeta chains were subjected to immunosequencing. For the original study's pipeline: Repertoire TCRs were checked for matches against a reference library of SARS-CoV-2-specific TCRs that had been generated using the MIRA antigen-specificity platform. Breadth was defined as the fraction of unique TCRs that were SARS-CoV-2-associated, and depth was defined as the fraction of total T cells that were SARS-CoV-2-associated. Each spike-specific TCR was assigned to its reactive spike region and to a CD4 or CD8 class using the MIRA data. Log10-transformed breadth and depth values were compared by one-way ANOVA with Sidak's multiple comparisons tests. Not all clones reach the TCRdb copy of this immuneACCESS table, which keeps in-frame sequences only. Checked studies attribute under half of the gap to unresolved V genes and leave the rest unexplained. V and J calls plus clone size are reproduced from that table; the DNA served to infer D and trimming. The sample table contains roughly 100,000 clones; only one count was recorded for roughly 83% of them. About 18% of the sample rests with the top ten.

From cysteine to phenylalanine, the CDR3 is 13 amino acids long. Only the CDR3 portion is preserved as DNA: 39 bases, with reading frame beginning at the first base. Deletion took 5 bases off V and 7 bases off J, with a span of 14 bases between the germline ends. According to the study, the label for this sample's time point signals: baseline before first vaccination. Vaccinee samples were obtained from the UK trials COV001 and COV002, which included a single-blind randomized controlled phase 2/3 trial of AZD1222 (ChAdOx1 nCoV-19) in healthy adults. For TCRbeta chain sequencing, PBMC samples were collected from trial participants at day 0 and at day 28 after the second dose. The sample comes from a study of T cell responses to AZD1222 COVID-19 vaccine (dated by TCRdb to about 2021). Background on the whole study: AZD1222 recipients given second doses at about 4 weeks or at about 12 weeks were pooled, since spike-specific TCR depth and breadth were not found to differ between the two schedules. Trial participants were enrolled by age into 18-55, 56-69 and 70-plus year subgroups, with approximately 150, 28 and 58 TCR-sequenced participants respectively. TCR sequencing covered 230 to 250 trial participants: 207 given two doses of AZD1222 and 26 given two doses of MenACWY control vaccine. Overall study outcomes, separate from this receptor: The whole spike protein was spanned by vaccine-associated CD4 TCRs, and dominant responses were seen in regions 160-218 and 743-854. Reportedly, almost half of the unique spike-specific TCRs recognized epitopes lying outside the regions that are mutated in the B.1.351 and B.1.1.7 variants. Most participants were white British and females outnumbered males, and the authors suggested that clonal diversity may have been underestimated. In the small 56-69-year group, the increase in depth fell short of significance, most likely because of low power. Because no day 14 peak-response samples were available, the repertoires could be characterized only after the peak T cell response. Conclusions about previously exposed vaccinees were limited because only a handful of AZD1222 recipients were SARS-CoV-2 seropositive at baseline. Spike-specific TCR breadth and depth rose significantly after two AZD1222 doses compared with day 0 and with MenACWY recipients.

Source: peripheral blood, taken on day 0 of AZD1222 vaccination. This receptor chain uses TRBV12-3 or TRBV12-4 and TRBJ1-2; perhaps TRBD1 is the D gene, with 6 bases matching. The clonotype originates from an adult in good health. The CDR3 corresponds to CASSPYRGGGYTF. At the DNA level, the sequence is TGTGCCAGCAGTCCCTATCGAGGGGGTGGCTACACCTTC.